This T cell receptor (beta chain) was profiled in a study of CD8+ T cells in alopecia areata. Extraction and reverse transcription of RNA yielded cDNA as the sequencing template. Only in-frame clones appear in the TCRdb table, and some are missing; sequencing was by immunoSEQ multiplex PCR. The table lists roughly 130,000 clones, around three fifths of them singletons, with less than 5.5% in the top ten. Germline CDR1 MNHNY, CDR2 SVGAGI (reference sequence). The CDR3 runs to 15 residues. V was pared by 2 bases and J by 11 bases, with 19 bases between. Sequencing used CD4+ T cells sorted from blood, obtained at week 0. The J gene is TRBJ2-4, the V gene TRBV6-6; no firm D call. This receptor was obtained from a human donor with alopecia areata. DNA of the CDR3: TGTGCCAGCAGTTACCTCCCACCGGGCCAGGCATTTCAGTACTTC. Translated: CASSYLPPGQAFQYF.